This TCR beta chain comes out of a study of T cells in Graves' hyperthyroidism and ophthalmopathy. Trimming cost V 3 bases and J 3 bases, with 12 bases left between them. The CDR3 length is 15 residues. From germline, CDR1 is DFQATT and CDR2 SNEGSKA (reference sequence). Amplification yielded TCR beta CDR3 regions, with RNA transcripts as the source. HTBI primers were employed in a first-round RT-PCR of the TCR CDR3. TCRdb re-called the multiplex PCR reads with MiXCR, one entry per CDR3 protein. The table includes hundreds of thousands of distinct CDR3 sequences, 35% to 55% detected once. J is TRBJ1-6 and V is TRBV20-1; D possibly corresponds to TRBD1 (6 bases). This TCR derives from a woman younger than 30 with Graves' hyperthyroidism. The sequenced sample was peripheral blood or thyroid tissue (not recorded which). This chain's CDR3 is CSASGQGYYNSPLHF. The DNA of the CDR3 is TGCAGTGCTAGTGGTCAGGGGTACTATAATTCACCCCTCCACTTT.